One T cell receptor (beta chain) is described in this entry. This entry comes from a study of read filtering for tumor transcriptome and immune sequencing. Turning to the study itself: After DNase treatment, RNA was made into whole-transcriptome libraries.

Bone marrow was sampled from every patient at the time of active disease. The library was built from about 400 ng RNA with molecular barcoded adaptors for alpha/delta and beta/gamma chains. TCRdb reanalysed the reads using MiXCR and keeps one entry per CDR3 protein. The sample carries about 39,000 distinct CDR3 sequences, 13% to 15% recorded once. Sequenced material: a population of CD138-negative cells sorted from bone marrow. The TCR comes from a donor aged 40 or over with multiple myeloma.

CDR3: CASSQGGLRRGNTIYF. The CDR3 bases are TGCGCCAGCAGCCAAGGAGGACTACGGCGGGGAAACACCATATATTTT. The genes are TRBV4-1 and TRBJ1-3; no reliable D call. V was clipped by 1 base and J by 4 bases, with 14 bases between them. The V gene's germline CDR1 is MGHRA and CDR2 YSYEKL. The CDR3 has 16 residues.